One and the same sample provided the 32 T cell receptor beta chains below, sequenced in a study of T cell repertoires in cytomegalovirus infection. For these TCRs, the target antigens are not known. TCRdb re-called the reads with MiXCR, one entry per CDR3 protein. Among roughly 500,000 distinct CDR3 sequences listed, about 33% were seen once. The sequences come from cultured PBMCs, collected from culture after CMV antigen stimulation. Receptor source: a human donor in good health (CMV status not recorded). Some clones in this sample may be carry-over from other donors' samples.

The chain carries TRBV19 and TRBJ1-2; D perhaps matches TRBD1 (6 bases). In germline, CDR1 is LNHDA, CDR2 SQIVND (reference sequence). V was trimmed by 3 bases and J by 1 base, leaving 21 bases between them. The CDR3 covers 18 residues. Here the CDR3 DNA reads TGTGCCAGTAGTATCTCATCTATTGCCGGACAGAGTAACTATGGCTACACCTTC. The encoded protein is CASSISSIAGQSNYGYTF.

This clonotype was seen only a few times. The CDR3 nucleotides are TGTGCCAGCAGTTCAAATCGACAGCGAATCAGCTCTGGGGCCAACGTCCTGACTTTC. This codes for CASSSNRQRISSGANVLTF. This chain connects TRBV28 to TRBJ2-6, with a weak D call TRBD1 (5 bases). Trimming cost V 4 bases and J 0 bases, with 19 bases left between them. This CDR3 is 19 amino acids long. Germline V gene sequence: CDR1 MDHEN, CDR2 SYDVKM.

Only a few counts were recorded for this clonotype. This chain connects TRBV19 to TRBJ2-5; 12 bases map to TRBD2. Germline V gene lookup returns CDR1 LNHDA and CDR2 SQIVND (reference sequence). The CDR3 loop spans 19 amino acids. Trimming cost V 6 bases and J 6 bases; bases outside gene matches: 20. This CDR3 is CASSDGTSGPEQPLKTQYF. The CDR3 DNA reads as TGTGCCAGTAGCGACGGGACTAGCGGGCCGGAGCAACCATTGAAGACCCAGTACTTC.

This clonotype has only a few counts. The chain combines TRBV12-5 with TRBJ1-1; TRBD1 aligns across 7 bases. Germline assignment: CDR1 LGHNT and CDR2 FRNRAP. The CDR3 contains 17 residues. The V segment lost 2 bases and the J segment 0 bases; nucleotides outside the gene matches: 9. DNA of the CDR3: TGTGCTAGTGGTTTGACTAACAGGGGCCGGATGAACACTGAAGCTTTCTTT. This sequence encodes CASGLTNRGRMNTEAFF.

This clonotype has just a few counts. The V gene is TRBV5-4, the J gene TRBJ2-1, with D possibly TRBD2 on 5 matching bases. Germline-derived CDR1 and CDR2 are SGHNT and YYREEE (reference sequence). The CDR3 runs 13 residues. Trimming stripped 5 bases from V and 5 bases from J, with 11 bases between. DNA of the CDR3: TGTGCCAGCAGTTCGACTACCGACAATGAGCAGTTCTTC. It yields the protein CASSSTTDNEQFF.

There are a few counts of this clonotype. CDR3 amino acids: CASSEFVVGSKGYEQYF. Here the CDR3 DNA reads TGTGCCAGCAGTGAATTCGTTGTCGGGAGTAAAGGCTACGAGCAGTACTTC. The V call is TRBV25-1, the J call TRBJ2-7, with TRBD2 as a possible D gene (6 bases). Germline-derived CDR1 and CDR2 are MGHDK and SYGVNS. The CDR3 has 17 amino acids. Between the trimmed V and J ends, which lost 1 base and 3 bases, there was a span of 19 bases.

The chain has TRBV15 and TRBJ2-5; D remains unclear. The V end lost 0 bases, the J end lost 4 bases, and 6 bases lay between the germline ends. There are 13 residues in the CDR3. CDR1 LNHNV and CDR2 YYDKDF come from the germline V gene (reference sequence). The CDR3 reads CATSRDSAETQYF. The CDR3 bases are TGTGCCACCAGCAGAGATTCGGCAGAGACCCAGTACTTC.

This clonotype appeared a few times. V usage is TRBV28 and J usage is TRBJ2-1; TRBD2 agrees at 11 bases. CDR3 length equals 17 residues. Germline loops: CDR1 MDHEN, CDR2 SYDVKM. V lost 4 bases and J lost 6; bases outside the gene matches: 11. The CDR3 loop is CASSWGRRLAGFNEQFF. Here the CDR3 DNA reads TGTGCCAGCAGTTGGGGGAGGAGACTAGCGGGGTTCAATGAGCAGTTCTTC.

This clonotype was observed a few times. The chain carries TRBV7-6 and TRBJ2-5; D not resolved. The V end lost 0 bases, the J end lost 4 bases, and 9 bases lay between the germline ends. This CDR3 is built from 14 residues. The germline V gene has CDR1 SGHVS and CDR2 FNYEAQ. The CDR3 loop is CASSLALLRETQYF. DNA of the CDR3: TGTGCCAGCAGCTTAGCACTCCTTCGAGAGACCCAGTACTTC.

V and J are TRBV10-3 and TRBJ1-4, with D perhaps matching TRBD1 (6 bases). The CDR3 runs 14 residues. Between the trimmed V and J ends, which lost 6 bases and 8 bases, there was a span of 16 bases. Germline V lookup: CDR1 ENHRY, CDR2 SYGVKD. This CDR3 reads CAIRAGAGGEKLFF. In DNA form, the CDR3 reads TGTGCCATCAGAGCAGGGGCCGGAGGAGAAAAACTGTTTTTT.

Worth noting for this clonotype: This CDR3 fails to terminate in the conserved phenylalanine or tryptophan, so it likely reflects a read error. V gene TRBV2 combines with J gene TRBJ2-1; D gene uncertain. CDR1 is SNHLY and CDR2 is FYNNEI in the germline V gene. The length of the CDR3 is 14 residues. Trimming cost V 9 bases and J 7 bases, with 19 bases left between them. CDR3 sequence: CASASHILGNEQFL. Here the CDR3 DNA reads TGTGCCAGTGCGAGCCACATTTTGGGGAATGAGCAGTTCCTC.

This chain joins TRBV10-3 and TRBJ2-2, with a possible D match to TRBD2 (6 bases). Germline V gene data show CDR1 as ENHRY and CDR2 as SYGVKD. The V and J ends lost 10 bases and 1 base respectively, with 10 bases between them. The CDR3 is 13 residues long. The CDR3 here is CASGLLNTGELFF. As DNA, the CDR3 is TGTGCCAGCGGACTATTGAACACCGGGGAGCTGTTTTTT.

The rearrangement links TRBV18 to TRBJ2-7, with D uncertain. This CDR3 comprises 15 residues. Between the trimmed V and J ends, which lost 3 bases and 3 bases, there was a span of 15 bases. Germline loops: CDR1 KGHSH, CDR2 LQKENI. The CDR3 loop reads CASSPIKAPLYEQYF. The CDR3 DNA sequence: TGTGCCAGCTCACCGATCAAGGCTCCCCTCTACGAGCAGTACTTC.

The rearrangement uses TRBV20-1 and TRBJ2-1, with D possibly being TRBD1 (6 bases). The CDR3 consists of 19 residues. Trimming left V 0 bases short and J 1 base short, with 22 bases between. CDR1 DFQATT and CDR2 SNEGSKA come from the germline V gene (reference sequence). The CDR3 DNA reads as TGCAGTGCTAGAGATTCCTACGCCCCCCCTAGGGGGTCCTACAATGAGCAGTTCTTC. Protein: CSARDSYAPPRGSYNEQFF.

The CDR3, as DNA: TGTGCCAGCTTACAGGATTACACTGAAGCTTTCTTT. It encodes CASLQDYTEAFF. V gene TRBV6-2 or TRBV6-3 combines with J gene TRBJ1-1; tentative D call: TRBD1 (5 bases). CDR1 is MNHEY and CDR2 is SVGEGT in the germline V gene. This CDR3 region has 12 residues. Trimming stripped 8 bases from V and 3 bases from J, with 10 bases between.

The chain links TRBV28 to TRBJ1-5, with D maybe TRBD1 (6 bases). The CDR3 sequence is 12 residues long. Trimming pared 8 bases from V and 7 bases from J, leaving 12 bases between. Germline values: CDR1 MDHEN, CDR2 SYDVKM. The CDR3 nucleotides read TGTGCCAGCCATACAGGGTACCAGCCCCAGCATTTT. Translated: CASHTGYQPQHF. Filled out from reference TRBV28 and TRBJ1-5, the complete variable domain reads DVKVTQSSRYLVKRTGEKVFLECVQDMDHENMFWYRQDPGLGLRLIYFSYDVKMKEKGDIPEGYSVSREKKERFSLILESASTNQTSMYLCASHTGYQPQHFGDGTRLSIL.

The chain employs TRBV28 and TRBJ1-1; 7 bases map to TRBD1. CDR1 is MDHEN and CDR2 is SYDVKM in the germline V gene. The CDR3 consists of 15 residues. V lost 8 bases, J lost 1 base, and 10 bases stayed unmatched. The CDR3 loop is CASAPQGQRNTEAFF. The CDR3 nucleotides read TGTGCCAGCGCGCCGCAGGGACAGAGGAACACTGAAGCTTTCTTT.

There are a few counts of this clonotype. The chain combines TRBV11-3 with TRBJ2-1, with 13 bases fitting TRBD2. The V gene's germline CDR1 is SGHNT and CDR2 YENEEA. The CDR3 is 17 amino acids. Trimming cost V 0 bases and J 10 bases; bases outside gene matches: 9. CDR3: CASSLETSGRSKVEQFF. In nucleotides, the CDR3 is TGTGCCAGCAGCTTAGAGACTAGCGGGAGGTCTAAAGTAGAGCAGTTCTTC.

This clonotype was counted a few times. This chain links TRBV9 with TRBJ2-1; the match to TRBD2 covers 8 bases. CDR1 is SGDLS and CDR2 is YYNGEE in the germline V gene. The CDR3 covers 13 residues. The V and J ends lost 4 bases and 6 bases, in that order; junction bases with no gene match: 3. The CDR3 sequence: CASSSSGFNEQFF. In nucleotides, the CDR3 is TGTGCCAGCAGCTCTAGCGGGTTCAATGAGCAGTTCTTC.

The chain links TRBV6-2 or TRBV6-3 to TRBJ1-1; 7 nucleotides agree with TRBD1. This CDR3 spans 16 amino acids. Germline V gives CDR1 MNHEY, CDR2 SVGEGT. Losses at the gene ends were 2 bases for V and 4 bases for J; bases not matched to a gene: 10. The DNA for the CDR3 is TGTGCCAGCAGTTACACTGTAAGACAGGGAAGCACTGAAGCTTTCTTT. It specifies CASSYTVRQGSTEAFF.

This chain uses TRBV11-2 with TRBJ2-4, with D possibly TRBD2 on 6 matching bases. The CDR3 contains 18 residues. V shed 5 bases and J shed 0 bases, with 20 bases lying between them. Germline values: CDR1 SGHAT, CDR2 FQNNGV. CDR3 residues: CASSPPYSSVLAKNIQYF. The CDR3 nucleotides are TGTGCCAGCAGCCCACCCTACTCTAGCGTCCTAGCCAAAAACATTCAGTACTTC.

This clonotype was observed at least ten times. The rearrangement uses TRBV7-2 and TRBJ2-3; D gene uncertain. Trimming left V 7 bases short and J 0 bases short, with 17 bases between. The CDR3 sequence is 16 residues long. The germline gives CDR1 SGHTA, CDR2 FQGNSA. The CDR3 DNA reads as TGTGCCAGCACCTTGAGCCCCTCCACTAGCACAGATACGCAGTATTTT. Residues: CASTLSPSTSTDTQYF.

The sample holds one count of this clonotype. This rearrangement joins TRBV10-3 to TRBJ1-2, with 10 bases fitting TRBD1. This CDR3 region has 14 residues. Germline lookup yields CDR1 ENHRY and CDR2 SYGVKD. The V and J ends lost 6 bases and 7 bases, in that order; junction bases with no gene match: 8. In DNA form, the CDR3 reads TGTGCCATCAGACCGGGACAGGGGAAAGGTGGCTACACCTTC. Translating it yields CAIRPGQGKGGYTF.

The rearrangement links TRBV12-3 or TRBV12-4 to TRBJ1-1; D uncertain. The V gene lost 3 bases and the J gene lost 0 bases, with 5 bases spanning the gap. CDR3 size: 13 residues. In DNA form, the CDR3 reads TGTGCCAGCAGTTTTTCTTTGAACACTGAAGCTTTCTTT. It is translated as CASSFSLNTEAFF.

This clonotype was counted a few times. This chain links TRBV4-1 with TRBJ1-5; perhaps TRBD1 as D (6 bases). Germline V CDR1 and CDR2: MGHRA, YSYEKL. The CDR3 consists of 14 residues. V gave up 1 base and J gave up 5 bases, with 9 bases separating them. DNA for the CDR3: TGCGCCAGCAGCCAAGCAGGGGATTATCAGCCCCAGCATTTT. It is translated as CASSQAGDYQPQHF.

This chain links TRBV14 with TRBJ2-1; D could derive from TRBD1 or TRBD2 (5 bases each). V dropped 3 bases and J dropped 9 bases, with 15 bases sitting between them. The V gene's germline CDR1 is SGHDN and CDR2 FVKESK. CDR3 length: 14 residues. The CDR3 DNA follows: TGTGCCAGCAGCCAGGGACCATATCCGGGTGAGCAGTTCTTC. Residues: CASSQGPYPGEQFF.

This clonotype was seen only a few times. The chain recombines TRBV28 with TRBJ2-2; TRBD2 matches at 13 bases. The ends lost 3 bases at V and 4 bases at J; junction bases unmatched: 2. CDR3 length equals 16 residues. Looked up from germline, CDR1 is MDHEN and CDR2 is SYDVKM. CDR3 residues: CASSLRTSGSTGELFF. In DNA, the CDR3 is TGTGCCAGCAGTTTGAGGACTAGCGGGAGCACCGGGGAGCTGTTTTTT. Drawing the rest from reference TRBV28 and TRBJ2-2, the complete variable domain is DVKVTQSSRYLVKRTGEKVFLECVQDMDHENMFWYRQDPGLGLRLIYFSYDVKMKEKGDIPEGYSVSREKKERFSLILESASTNQTSMYLCASSLRTSGSTGELFFGEGSRLTVL.

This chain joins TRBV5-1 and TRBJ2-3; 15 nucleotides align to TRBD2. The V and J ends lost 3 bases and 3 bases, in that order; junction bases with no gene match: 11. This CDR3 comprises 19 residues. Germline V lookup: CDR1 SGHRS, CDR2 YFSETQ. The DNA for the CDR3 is TGCGCCAGCAGCTCTGGACTAGCGGGAGGGCGACAAGGGACAGATACGCAGTATTTT. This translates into CASSSGLAGGRQGTDTQYF.

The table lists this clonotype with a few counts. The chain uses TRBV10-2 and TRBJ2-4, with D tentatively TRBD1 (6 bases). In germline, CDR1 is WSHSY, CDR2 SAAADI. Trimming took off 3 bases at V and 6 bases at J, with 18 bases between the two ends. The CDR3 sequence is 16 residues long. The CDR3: CASSEVLGAHPNIQYF. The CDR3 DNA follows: TGCGCCAGCAGTGAAGTGTTGGGGGCGCATCCAAACATTCAGTACTTC.

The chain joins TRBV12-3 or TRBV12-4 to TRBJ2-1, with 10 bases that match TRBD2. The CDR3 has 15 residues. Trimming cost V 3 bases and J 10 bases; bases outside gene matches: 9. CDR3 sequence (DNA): TGTGCCAGCAGTTTCGTCGCTAGCGGGAGAGTGGAGCAGTTCTTC. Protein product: CASSFVASGRVEQFF.

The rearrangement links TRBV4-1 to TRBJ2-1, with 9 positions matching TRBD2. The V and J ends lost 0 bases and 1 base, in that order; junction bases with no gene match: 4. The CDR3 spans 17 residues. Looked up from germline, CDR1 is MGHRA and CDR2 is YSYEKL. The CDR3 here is CASSQEPSGVSYNEQFF. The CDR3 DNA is TGCGCCAGCAGCCAAGAGCCTAGCGGGGTATCCTACAATGAGCAGTTCTTC.

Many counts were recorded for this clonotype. The CDR3: CASSLQGAQETQYF. CDR3 nucleotide sequence: TGTGCCAGCAGCTTACAGGGCGCGCAAGAGACCCAGTACTTC. The rearrangement links TRBV28 to TRBJ2-5; tentatively, D is TRBD1 (6 bases). The CDR3 contains 14 residues. The germline V gene encodes CDR1 MDHEN and CDR2 SYDVKM. The V gene lost 6 bases and the J gene lost 2 bases, with 13 bases spanning the gap.